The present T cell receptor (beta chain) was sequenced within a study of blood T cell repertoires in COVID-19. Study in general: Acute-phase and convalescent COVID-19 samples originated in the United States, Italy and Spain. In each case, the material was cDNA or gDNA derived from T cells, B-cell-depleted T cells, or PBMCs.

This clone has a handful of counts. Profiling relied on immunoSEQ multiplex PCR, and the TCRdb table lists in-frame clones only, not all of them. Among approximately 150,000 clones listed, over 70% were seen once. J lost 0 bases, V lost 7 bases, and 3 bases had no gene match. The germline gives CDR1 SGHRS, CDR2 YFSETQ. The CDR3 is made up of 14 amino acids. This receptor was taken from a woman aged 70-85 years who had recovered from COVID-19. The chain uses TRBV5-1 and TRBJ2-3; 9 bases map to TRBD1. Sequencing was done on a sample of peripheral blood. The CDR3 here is CASQQGASTDTQYF. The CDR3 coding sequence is TGCGCCAGCCAACAGGGGGCGAGCACAGATACGCAGTATTTT.